The present TCR beta chain was sequenced within a study of shared clonotypes between healthy human individuals. TCRdb keeps only in-frame clones here, not all; method: immunoSEQ multiplex PCR. The table has hundreds of thousands of clones, around 74% seen once. This CDR3 region has 11 residues. V was cut by 2 bases and J by 12 bases, with 8 bases left in between. Germline V CDR1 and CDR2: MNHEY, SVGAGI. The source material was memory CD4+ T cells sorted from blood. Subset here: CD45RA-negative fraction. The clonotype was recovered from a woman aged 25 to 45 in good health. The V call is TRBV6-5, the J call TRBJ2-4; D not resolved. This CDR3 is CASSYGRSQYF. The CDR3 DNA reads as TGTGCCAGCAGTTACGGTCGCTCTCAGTACTTC.